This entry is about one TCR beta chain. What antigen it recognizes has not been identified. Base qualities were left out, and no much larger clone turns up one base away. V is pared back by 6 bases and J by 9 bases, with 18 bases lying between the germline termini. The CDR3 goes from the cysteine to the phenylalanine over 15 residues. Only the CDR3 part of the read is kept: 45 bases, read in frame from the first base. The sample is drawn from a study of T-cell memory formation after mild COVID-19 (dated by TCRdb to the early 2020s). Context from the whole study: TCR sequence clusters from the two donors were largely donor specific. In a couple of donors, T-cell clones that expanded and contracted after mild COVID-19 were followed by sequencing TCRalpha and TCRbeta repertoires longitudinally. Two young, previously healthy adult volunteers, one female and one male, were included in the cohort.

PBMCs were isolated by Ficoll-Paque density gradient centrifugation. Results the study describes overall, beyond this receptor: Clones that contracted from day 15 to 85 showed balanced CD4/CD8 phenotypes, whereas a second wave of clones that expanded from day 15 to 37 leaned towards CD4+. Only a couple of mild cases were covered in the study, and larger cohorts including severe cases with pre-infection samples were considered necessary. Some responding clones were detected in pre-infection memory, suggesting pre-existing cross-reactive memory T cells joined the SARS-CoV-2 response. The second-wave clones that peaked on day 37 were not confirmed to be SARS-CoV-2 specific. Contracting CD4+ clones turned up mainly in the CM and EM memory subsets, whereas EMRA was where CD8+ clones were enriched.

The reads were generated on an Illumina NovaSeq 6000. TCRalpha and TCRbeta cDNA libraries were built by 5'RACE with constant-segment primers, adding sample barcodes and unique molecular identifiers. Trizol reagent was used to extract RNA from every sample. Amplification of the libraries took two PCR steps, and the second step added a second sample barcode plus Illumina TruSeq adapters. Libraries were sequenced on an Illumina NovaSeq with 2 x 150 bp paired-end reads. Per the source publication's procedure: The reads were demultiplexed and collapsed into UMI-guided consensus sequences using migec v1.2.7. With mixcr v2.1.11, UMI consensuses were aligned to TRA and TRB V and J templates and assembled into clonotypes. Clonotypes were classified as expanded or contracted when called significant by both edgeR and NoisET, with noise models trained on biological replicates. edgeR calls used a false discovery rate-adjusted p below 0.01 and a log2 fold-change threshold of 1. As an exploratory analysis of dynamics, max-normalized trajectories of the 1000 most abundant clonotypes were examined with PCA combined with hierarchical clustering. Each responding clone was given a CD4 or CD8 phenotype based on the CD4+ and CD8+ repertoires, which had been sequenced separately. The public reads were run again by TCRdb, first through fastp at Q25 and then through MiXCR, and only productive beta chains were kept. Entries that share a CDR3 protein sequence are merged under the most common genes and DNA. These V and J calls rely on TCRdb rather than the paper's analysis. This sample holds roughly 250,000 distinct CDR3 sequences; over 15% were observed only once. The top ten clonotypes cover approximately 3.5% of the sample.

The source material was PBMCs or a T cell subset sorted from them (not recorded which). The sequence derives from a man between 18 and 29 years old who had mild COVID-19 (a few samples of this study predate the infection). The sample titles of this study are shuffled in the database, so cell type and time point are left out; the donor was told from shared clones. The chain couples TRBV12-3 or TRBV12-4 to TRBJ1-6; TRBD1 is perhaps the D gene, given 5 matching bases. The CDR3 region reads CASSPSAGGISPLHF. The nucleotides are TGTGCCAGCAGCCCCTCCGCGGGGGGGATTTCACCCCTCCACTTT.